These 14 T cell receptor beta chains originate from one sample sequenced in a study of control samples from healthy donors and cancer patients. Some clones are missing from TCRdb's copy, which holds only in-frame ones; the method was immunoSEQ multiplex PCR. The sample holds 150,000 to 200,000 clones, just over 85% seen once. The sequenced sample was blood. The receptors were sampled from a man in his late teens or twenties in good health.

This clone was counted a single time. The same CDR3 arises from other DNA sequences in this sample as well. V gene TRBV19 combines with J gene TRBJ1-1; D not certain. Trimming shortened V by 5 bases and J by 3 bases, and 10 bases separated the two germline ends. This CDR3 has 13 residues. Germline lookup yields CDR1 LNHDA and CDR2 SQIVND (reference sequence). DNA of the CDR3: TGTGCCAGTAGTCCCCTTAGGGACACTGAAGCTTTCTTT. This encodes CASSPLRDTEAFF.

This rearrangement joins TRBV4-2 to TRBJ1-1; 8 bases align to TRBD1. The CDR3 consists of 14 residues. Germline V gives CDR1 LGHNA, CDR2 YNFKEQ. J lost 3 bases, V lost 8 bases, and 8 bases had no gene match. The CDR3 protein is CASGRTGWDTEAFF. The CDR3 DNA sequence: TGTGCCAGCGGGAGGACAGGGTGGGACACTGAAGCTTTCTTT.

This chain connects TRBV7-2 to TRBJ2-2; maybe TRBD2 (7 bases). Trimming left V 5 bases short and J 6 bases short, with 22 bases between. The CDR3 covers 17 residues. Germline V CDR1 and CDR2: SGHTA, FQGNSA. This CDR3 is CASSEGGTRAVSGELFF. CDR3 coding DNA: TGTGCCAGCAGCGAGGGAGGGACACGGGCGGTCTCCGGGGAGCTGTTTTTT.

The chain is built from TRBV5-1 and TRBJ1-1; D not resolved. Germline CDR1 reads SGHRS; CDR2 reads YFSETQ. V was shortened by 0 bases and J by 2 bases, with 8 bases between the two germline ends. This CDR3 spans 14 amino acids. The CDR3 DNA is TGCGCCAGCAGCTTGGGTGTGGTCAACACTGAAGCTTTCTTT. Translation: CASSLGVVNTEAFF.

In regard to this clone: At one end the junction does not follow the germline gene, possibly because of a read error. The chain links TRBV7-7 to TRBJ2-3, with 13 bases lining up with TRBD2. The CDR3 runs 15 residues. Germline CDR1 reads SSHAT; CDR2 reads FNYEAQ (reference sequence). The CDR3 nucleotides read TGTGCTAGCAGCCCCACTAGCGGGGGGGAAGATACGCAGTATTTT. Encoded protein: CASSPTSGGEDTQYF.

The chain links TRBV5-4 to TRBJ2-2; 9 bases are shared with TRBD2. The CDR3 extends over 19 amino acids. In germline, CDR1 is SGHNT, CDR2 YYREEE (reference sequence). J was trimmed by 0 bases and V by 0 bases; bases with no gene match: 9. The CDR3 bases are TGTGCCAGCAGCTTGGCCGTAGATAGCGGGGGCCCGAACACCGGGGAGCTGTTTTTT. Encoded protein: CASSLAVDSGGPNTGELFF.

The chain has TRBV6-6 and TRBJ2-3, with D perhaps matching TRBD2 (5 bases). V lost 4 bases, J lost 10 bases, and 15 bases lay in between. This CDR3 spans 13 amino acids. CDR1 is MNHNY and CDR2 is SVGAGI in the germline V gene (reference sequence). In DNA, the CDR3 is TGTGCCAGCAGTTCCCAGGACTCGCTCGCGCAGTATTTT. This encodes CASSSQDSLAQYF.

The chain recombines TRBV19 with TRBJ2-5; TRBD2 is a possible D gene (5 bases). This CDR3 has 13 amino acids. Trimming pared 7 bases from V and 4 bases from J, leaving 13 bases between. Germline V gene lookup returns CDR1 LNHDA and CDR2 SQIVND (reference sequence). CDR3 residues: CASKEGRRETQYF. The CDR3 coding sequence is TGTGCCAGTAAAGAGGGCCGGAGAGAGACCCAGTACTTC.

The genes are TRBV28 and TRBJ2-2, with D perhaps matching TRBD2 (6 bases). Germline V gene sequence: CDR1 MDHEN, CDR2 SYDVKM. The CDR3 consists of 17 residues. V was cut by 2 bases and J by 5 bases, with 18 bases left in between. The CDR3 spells CASSLPGTSASTGELFF. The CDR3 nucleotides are TGTGCCAGCAGTTTACCCGGGACTTCCGCGAGTACCGGGGAGCTGTTTTTT.

The CDR3 is CASSQDITGNYEQYF. The CDR3 DNA reads as TGTGCCAGCAGCCAAGATATCACAGGGAACTACGAGCAGTACTTC. The rearrangement links TRBV14 to TRBJ2-7, with a possible D match to TRBD1 (6 bases). V lost 0 bases and J lost 3, with 12 bases in between. The CDR3 contains 15 residues. The germline V gene encodes CDR1 SGHDN and CDR2 FVKESK.

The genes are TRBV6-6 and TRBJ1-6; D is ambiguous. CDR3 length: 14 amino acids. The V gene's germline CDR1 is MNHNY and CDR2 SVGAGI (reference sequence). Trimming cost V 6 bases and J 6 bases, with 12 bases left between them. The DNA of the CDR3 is TGTGCCAGCAGGGATTGGGGTTTTAATTCACCCCTCCACTTT. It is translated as CASRDWGFNSPLHF.

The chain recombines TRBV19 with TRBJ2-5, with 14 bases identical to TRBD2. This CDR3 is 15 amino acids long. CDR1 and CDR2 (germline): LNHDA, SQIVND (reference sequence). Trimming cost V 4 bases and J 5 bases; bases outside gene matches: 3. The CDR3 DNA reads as TGTGCCAGTAGTAGACTAGCGGGGGGGCCGGAGACCCAGTACTTC. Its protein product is CASSRLAGGPETQYF.

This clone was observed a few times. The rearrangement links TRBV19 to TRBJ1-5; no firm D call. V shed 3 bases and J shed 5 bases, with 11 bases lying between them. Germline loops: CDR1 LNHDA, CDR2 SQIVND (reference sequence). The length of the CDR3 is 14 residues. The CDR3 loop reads CASSMFVWDQPQHF. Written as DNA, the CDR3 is TGTGCCAGTAGTATGTTCGTGTGGGATCAGCCCCAGCATTTT.

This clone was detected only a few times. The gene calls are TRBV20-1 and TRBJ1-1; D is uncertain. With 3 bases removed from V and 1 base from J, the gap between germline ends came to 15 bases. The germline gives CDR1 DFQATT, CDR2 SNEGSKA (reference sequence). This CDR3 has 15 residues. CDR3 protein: CSASVYAERNTEAFF. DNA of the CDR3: TGCAGTGCTAGTGTTTACGCGGAAAGGAACACTGAAGCTTTCTTT.